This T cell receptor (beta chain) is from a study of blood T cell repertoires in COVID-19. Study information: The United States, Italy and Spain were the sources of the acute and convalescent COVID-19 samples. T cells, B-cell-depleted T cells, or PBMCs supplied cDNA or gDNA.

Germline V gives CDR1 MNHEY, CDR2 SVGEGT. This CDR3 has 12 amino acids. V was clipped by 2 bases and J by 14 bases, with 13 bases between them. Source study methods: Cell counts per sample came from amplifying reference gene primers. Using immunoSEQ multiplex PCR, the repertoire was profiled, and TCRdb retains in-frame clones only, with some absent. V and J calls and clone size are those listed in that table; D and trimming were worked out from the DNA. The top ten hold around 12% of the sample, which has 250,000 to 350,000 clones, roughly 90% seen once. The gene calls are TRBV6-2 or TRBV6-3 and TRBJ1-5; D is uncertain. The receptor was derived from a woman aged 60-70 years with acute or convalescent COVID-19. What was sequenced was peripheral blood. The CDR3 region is CASSYGRTHKHF. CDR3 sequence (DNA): TGTGCCAGCAGTTACGGGAGAACCCACAAGCATTTT.